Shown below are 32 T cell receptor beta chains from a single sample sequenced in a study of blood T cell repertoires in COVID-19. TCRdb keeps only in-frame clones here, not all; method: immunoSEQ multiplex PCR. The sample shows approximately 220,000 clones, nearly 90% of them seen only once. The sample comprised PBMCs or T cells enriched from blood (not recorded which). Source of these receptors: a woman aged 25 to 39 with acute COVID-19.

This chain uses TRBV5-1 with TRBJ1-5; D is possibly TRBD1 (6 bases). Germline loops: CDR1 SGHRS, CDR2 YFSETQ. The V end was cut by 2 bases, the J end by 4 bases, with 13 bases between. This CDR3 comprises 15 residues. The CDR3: CASSLRGLDNQPQHF. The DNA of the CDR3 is TGCGCCAGCAGCTTAAGGGGGTTGGATAATCAGCCCCAGCATTTT.

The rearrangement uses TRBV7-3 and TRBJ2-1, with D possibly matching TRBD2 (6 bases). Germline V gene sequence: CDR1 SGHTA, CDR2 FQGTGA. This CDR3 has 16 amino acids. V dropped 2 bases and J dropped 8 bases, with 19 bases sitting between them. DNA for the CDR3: TGTGCCAGCAGCTTAGGCCGCCAAGGAGGGATTGATGAGCAGTTCTTC. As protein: CASSLGRQGGIDEQFF. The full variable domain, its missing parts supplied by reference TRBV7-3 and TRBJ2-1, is GAGVSQTPSNKVTEKGKYVELRCDPISGHTALYWYRQSLGQGPEFLIYFQGTGAADDSGLPNDRFFAVRPEGSVSTLKIQRTERGDSAVYLCASSLGRQGGIDEQFFGPGTRLTVL.

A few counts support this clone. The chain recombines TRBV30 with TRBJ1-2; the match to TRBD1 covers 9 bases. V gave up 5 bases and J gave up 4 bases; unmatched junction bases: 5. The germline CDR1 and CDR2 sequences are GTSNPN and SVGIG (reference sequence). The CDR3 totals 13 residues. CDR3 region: CAWSTGGVYGYTF. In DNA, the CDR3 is TGTGCCTGGTCCACAGGGGGCGTCTATGGCTACACCTTC.

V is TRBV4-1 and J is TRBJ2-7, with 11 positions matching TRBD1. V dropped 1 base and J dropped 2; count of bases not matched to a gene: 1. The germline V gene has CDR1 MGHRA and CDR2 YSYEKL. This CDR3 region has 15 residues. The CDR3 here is CASSQGTGGTYEQYF. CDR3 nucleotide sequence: TGCGCCAGCAGCCAAGGGACAGGGGGCACCTACGAGCAGTACTTC.

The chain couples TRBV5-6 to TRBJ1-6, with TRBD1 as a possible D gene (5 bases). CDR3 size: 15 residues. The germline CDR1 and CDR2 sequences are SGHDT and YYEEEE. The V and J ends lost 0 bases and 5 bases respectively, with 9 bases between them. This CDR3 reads CASSLDSRDNSPLHF. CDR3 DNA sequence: TGTGCCAGCAGCTTGGATAGCAGGGATAATTCACCCCTCCACTTT. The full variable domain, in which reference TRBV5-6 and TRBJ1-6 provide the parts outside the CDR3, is DAGVTQSPTHLIKTRGQQVTLRCSPKSGHDTVSWYQQALGQGPQFIFQYYEEEERQRGNFPDRFSGHQFPNYSSELNVNALLLGDSALYLCASSLDSRDNSPLHFGNGTRLTVT.

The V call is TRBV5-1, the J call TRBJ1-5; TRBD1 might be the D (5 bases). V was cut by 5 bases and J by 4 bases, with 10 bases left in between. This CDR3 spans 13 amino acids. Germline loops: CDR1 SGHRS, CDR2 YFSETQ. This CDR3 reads CASSLDRNQPQHF. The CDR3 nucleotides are TGCGCCAGCAGTCTCGACAGAAATCAGCCCCAGCATTTT. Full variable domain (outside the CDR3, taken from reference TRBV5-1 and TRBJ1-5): KAGVTQTPRYLIKTRGQQVTLSCSPISGHRSVSWYQQTPGQGLQFLFEYFSETQRNKGNFPGRFSGRQFSNSRSEMNVSTLELGDSALYLCASSLDRNQPQHFGDGTRLSIL.

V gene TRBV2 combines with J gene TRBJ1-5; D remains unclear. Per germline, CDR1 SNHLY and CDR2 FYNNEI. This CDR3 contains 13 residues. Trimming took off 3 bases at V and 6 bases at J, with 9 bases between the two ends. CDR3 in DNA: TGTGCCAGCAGTGAGCCAGGTAGTCAGCCCCAGCATTTT. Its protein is CASSEPGSQPQHF. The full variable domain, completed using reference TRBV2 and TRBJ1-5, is EPEVTQTPSHQVTQMGQEVILRCVPISNHLYFYWYRQILGQKVEFLVSFYNNEISEKSEIFDDQFSVERPDGSNFTLKIRSTKLEDSAMYFCASSEPGSQPQHFGDGTRLSIL.

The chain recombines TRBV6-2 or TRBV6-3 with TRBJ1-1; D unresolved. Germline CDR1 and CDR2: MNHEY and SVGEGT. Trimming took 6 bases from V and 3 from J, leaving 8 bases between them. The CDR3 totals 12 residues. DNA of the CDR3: TGTGCCAGCAGCGATCGGGACACTGAAGCTTTCTTT. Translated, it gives CASSDRDTEAFF.

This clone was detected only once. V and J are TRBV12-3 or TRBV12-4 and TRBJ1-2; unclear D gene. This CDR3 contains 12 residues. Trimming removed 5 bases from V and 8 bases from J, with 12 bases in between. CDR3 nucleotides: TGTGCCAGCAGTCCCACCCCACAAGGCTACACCTTC. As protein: CASSPTPQGYTF.

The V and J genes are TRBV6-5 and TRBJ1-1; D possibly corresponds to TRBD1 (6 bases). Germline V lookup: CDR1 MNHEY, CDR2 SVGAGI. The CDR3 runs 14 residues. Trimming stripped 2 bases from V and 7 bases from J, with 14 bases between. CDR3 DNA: TGTGCCAGCAGTTACCTTAAGACAGGCTATGAAGCTTTCTTT. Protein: CASSYLKTGYEAFF.

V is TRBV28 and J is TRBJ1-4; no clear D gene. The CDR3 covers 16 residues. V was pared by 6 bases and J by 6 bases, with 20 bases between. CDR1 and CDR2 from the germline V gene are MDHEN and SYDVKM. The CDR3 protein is CASSLFSFKGDEKLFF. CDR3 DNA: TGTGCCAGCAGCCTCTTCAGTTTTAAGGGAGATGAAAAACTGTTTTTT.

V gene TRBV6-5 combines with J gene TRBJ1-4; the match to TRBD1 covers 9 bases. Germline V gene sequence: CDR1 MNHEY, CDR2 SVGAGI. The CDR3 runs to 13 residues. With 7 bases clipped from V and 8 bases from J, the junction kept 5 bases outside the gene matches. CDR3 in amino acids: CASKGQGEEKLFF. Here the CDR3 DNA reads TGTGCCAGCAAGGGACAGGGAGAGGAAAAACTGTTTTTT.

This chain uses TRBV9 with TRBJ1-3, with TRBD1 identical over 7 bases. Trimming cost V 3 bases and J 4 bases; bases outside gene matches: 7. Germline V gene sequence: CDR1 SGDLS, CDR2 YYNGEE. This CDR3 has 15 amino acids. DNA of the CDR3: TGTGCCAGCAGCGCCGGACAGGCATGGGGAAACACCATATATTTT. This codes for CASSAGQAWGNTIYF.

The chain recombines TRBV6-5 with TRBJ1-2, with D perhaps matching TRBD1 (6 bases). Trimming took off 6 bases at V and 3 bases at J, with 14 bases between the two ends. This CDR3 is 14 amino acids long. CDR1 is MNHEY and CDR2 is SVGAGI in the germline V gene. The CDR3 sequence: CASRLRGWDYGYTF. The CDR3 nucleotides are TGTGCCAGCAGGCTCAGGGGATGGGACTATGGCTACACCTTC.

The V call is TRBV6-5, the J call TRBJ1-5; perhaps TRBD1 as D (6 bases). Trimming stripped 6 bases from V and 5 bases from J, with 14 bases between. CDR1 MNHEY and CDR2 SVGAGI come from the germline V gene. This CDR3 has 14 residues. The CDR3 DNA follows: TGTGCCAGCAGAGTGGGACACTCCGATCAGCCCCAGCATTTT. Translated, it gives CASRVGHSDQPQHF.

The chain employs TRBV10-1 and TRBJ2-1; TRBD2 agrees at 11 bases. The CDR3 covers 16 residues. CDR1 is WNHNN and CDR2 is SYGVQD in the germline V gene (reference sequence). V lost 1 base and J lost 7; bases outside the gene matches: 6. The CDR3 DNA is TGCGCCAGCAGTGAGTTTAGCGGGGGGGCGTTGAATGAGCAGTTCTTC. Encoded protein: CASSEFSGGALNEQFF.

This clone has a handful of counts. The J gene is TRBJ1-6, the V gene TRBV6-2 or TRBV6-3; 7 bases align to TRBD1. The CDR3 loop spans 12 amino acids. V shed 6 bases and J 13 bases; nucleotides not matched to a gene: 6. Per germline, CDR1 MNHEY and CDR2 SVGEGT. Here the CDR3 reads CASSRQGDPLHF. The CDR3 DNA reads TGTGCCAGCAGCCGCCAGGGGGACCCCCTCCACTTT.

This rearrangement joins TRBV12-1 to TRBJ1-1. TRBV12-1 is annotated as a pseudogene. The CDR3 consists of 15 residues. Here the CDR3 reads CASSFRGENNTEAFF. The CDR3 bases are TGTGCCAGCAGCTTTCGTGGGGAGAATAACACTGAAGCTTTCTTT.

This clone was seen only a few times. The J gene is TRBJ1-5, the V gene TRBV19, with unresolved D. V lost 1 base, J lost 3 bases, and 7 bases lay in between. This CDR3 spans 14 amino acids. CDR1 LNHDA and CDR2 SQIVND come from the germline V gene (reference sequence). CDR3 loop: CASSIVTSNQPQHF. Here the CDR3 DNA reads TGTGCCAGTAGTATAGTGACTTCCAATCAGCCCCAGCATTTT. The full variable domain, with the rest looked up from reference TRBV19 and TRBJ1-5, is DGGITQSPKYLFRKEGQNVTLSCEQNLNHDAMYWYRQDPGQGLRLIYYSQIVNDFQKGDIAEGYSVSREKKESFPLTVTSAQKNPTAFYLCASSIVTSNQPQHFGDGTRLSIL.

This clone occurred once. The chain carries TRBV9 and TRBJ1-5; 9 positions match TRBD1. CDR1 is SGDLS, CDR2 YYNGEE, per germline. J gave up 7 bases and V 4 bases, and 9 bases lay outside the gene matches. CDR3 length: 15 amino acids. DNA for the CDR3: TGTGCCAGCAGCCTTGGGACAGGGCCAAGGCAGCCCCAGCATTTT. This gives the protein CASSLGTGPRQPQHF.

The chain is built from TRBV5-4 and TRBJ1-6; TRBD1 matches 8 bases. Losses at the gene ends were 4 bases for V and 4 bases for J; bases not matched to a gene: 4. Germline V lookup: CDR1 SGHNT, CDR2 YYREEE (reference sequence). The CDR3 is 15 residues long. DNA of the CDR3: TGTGCCAGCAGCCTAGACAGGGGATATAATTCACCCCTCCACTTT. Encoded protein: CASSLDRGYNSPLHF.

The CDR3 DNA follows: TGCGCCAGCAGCCAAGAGGGCGGGCTCGGGCCCCTCCACTTT. Translating it yields CASSQEGGLGPLHF. This chain connects TRBV4-1 to TRBJ1-6; D ambiguous. V lost 0 bases, J lost 13 bases, and 13 bases lay in between. Germline values: CDR1 MGHRA, CDR2 YSYEKL. The CDR3 has 14 residues.

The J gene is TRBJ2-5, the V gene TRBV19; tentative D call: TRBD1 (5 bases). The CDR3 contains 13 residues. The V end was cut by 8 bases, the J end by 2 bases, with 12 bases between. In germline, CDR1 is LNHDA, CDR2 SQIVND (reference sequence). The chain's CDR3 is CASRPGAQETQYF. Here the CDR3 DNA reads TGTGCCAGTCGACCTGGGGCGCAAGAGACCCAGTACTTC. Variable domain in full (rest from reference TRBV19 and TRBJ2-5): DGGITQSPKYLFRKEGQNVTLSCEQNLNHDAMYWYRQDPGQGLRLIYYSQIVNDFQKGDIAEGYSVSREKKESFPLTVTSAQKNPTAFYLCASRPGAQETQYFGPGTRLLVL.

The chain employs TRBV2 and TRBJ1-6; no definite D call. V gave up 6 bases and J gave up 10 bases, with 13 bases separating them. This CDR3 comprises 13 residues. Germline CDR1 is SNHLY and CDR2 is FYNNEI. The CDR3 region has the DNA TGTGCCAGCAGCCCAGAGGGAAACTCACCCCTCCACTTT. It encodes CASSPEGNSPLHF.

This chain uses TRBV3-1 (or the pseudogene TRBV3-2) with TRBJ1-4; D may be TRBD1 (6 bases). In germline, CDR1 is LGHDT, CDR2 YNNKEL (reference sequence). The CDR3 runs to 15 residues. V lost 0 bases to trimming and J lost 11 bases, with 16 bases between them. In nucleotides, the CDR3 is TGTGCCAGCAGCCAAGACTCCGCAGGGGTGCTTAAACTGTTTTTT. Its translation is CASSQDSAGVLKLFF.

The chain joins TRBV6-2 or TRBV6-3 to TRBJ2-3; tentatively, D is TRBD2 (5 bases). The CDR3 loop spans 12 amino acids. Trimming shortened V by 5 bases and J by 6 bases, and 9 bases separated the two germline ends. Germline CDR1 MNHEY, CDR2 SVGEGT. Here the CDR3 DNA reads TGTGCCAGCAGTCAGGACTTGGATACGCAGTATTTT. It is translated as CASSQDLDTQYF.

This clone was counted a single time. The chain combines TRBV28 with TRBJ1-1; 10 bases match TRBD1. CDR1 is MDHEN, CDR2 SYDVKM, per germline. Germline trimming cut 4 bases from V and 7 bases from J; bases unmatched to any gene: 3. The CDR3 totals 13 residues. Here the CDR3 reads CASSWDRGGEAFF. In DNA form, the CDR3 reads TGTGCCAGCAGTTGGGACAGGGGTGGTGAAGCTTTCTTT.

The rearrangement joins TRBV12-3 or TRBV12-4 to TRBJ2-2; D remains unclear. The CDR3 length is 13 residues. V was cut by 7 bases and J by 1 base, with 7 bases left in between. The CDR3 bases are TGTGCCAGCAAGGAGCTGAACACCGGGGAGCTGTTTTTT. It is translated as CASKELNTGELFF.

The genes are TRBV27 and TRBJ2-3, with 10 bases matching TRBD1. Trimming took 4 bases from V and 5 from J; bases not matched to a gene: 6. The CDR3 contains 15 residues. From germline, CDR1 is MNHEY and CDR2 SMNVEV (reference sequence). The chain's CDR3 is CASSSPGQGKDTQYF. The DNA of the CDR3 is TGTGCCAGCAGTTCGCCGGGACAGGGGAAAGATACGCAGTATTTT.

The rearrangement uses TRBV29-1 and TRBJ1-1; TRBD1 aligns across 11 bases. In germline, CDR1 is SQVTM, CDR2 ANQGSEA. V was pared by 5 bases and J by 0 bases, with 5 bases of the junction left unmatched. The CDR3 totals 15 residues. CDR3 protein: CSVPPGQGVNTEAFF. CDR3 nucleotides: TGCAGCGTTCCACCGGGACAGGGGGTGAACACTGAAGCTTTCTTT.

Here the CDR3 DNA reads TGTGCCAGCAGTTACCCCGCGCGGCCCCAGCATTTT. It yields the protein CASSYPARPQHF. The chain recombines TRBV6-2 or TRBV6-3 with TRBJ1-5; D not resolved. Between the trimmed V and J ends, which lost 2 bases and 9 bases, there was a span of 8 bases. In germline, CDR1 is MNHEY, CDR2 SVGEGT. The CDR3 runs to 12 residues.

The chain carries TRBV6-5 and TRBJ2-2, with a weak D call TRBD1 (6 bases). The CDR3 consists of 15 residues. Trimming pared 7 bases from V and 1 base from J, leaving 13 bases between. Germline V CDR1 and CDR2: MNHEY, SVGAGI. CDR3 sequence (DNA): TGTGCCAGCACCACCAGACAGGAGAACACCGGGGAGCTGTTTTTT. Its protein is CASTTRQENTGELFF.